This TCR beta chain was identified during a study of blood T cells in healthy people across ages. Across the whole study: Capture via template switching afforded approximately one barcoded beta molecule per two T cells.

CDR3 size: 16 residues. Looked up from germline, CDR1 is SQVTM and CDR2 is ANQGSEA. Trimming at V came to 7 bases and at J to 6 bases, leaving 15 bases not matched to a gene. General study results and limits: Strongly correlated with naive T cell percentage was TCR beta diversity.

This clonotype has just a few counts. Antigen unknown. Primed by a sample-barcoded 5' primer and a J-beta primer mix, a second PCR proceeded for roughly 7 to 12 cycles. TCRdb ran MiXCR on the 5' RACE reads and lists one entry per CDR3 protein. The profile shows about 970,000 distinct CDR3 sequences, roughly 51% of them singletons. Sequenced material: blood. This receptor was identified in a woman aged 60 to 75 in good health. The chain uses TRBV29-1 and TRBJ2-1; 10 nucleotides line up with TRBD2. The CDR3 sequence is CSARGWGLAGVNEQFF. The CDR3 nucleotides are TGCAGCGCGAGGGGATGGGGGCTAGCGGGAGTCAATGAGCAGTTCTTC.